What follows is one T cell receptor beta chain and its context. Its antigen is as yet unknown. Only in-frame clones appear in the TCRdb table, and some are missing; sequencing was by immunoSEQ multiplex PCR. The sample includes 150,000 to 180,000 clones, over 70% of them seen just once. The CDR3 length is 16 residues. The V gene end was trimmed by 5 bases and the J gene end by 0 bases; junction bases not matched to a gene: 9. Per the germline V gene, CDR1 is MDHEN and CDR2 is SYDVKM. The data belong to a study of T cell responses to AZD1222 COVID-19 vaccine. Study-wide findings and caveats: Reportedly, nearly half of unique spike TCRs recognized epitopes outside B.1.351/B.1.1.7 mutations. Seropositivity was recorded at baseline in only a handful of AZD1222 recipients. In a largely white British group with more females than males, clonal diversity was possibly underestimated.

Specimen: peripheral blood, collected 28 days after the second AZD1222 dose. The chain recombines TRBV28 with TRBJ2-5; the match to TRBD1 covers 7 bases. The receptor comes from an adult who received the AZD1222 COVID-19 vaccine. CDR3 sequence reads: CASSPMTGTNQETQYF. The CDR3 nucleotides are TGTGCCAGCAGTCCTATGACAGGGACAAACCAAGAGACCCAGTACTTC.